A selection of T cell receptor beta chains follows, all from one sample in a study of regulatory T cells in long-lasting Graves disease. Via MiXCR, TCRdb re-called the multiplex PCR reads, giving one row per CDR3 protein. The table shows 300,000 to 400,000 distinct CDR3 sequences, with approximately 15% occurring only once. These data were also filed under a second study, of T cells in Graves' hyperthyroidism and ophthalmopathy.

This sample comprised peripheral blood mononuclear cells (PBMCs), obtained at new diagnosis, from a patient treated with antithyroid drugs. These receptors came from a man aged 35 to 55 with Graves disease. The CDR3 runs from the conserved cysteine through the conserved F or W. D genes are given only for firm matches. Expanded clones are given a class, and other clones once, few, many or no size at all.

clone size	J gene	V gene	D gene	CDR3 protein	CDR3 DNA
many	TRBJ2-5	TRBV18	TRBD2	CASSLTSGEETQYF	TGTGCCAGCTCACTGACTAGCGGGGAAGAGACCCAGTACTTC
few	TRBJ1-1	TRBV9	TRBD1	CASSAGGRPSLSGAFF	TGTGCCAGCAGCGCAGGGGGCCGCCCAAGCCTCTCTGGAGCTTTCTTT
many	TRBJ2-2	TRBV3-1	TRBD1	CASSQTGGGGELFF	TGTGCCAGCAGCCAGACAGGGGGTGGCGGGGAGCTGTTTTTT
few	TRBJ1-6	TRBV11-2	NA	CASSSRNSPLHF	TGTGCCAGCAGCTCTCGGAATTCACCCCTCCACTTT
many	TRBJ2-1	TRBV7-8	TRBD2	CASSLRTSGGPHEQFF	TGTGCCAGCAGCTTAAGGACTAGCGGGGGTCCCCATGAGCAGTTCTTC
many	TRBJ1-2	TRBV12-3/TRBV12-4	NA	CASRWGSANYGYTF	TGTGCCAGCAGGTGGGGCTCAGCTAACTATGGCTACACCTTC
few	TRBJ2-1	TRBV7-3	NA	CASSPARNNEQFF	TGTGCCAGCAGCCCCGCTAGGAACAATGAGCAGTTCTTC
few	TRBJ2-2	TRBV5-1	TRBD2	CASSLGLLATTGELFF	TGCGCCAGCAGCTTGGGGCTACTAGCGACCACCGGGGAGCTGTTTTTT
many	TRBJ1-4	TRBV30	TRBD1	CAWKRTGEKLFF	TGTGCCTGGAAAAGGACAGGCGAAAAACTGTTTTTT
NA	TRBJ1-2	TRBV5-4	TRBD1	CASSQTGGDYGYTF	TGTGCCAGCAGCCAGACAGGGGGCGACTATGGCTACACCTTC
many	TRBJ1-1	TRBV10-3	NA	CAISESQNTEAFF	TGTGCCATCAGTGAGTCACAGAACACTGAAGCTTTCTTT
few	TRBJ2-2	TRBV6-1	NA	CASSWDSGELFF	TGTGCCAGCAGCTGGGACTCCGGGGAGCTGTTTTTT
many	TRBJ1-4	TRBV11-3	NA	CASSSGGTNEKLFF	TGTGCCAGCAGCTCCGGGGGCACTAATGAAAAACTGTTTTTT
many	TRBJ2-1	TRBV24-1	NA	CATSAFGPSSYNEQFF	TGTGCCACCAGTGCCTTCGGTCCTAGCTCCTACAATGAGCAGTTCTTC
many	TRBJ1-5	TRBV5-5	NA	CASSLNAGSNQPQHF	TGTGCCAGCAGCTTGAATGCAGGGAGCAATCAGCCCCAGCATTTT
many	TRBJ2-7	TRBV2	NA	CASSEAPAGYYEQYF	TGTGCCAGCAGTGAAGCCCCCGCGGGATACTACGAGCAGTACTTC
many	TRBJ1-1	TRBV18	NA	CASSPGISTEAFF	TGTGCCAGCTCACCAGGGATTTCCACTGAAGCTTTCTTT
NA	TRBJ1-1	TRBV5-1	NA	CASSSGAVNTEAFF	TGCGCCAGCAGCTCAGGCGCGGTGAACACTGAAGCTTTCTTT
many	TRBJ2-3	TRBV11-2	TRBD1	CASSSGQARDTQYF	TGTGCCAGCAGCTCTGGACAGGCTCGGGATACGCAGTATTTT
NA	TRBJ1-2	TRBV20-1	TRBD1	CSALDRGYGYTF	TGCAGTGCTTTAGACAGGGGCTATGGCTACACCTTC
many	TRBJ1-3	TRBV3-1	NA	CASSQHSGTGNTIYF	TGTGCCAGCAGCCAACATTCGGGGACTGGAAACACCATATATTTT
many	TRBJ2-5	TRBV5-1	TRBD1	CASSSATGGETQYF	TGCGCCAGCAGCTCGGCGACAGGGGGCGAGACCCAGTACTTC
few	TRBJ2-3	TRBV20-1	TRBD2	CSANLLADTPSTDTQYF	TGCAGTGCCAACTTACTAGCGGATACCCCTAGCACAGATACGCAGTATTTT
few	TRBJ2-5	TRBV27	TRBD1	CASSLTGQGGQETQYF	TGTGCCAGCAGTTTAACTGGACAGGGGGGCCAAGAGACCCAGTACTTC
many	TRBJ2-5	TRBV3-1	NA	CASSQDTSDSTQYF	TGTGCCAGCAGCCAAGACACCTCAGATTCGACCCAGTACTTC
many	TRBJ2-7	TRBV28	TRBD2	CASSLPGLASEQYF	TGTGCCAGCAGTCTGCCGGGACTAGCTTCCGAGCAGTACTTC
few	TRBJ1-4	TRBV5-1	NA	CASSLDRAGEKLFF	TGCGCCAGCAGCTTGGACAGGGCTGGTGAAAAACTGTTTTTT
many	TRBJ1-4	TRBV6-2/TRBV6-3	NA	CASSSRSQNEKLFF	TGTGCCAGCAGTTCCCGGTCTCAAAATGAAAAACTGTTTTTT
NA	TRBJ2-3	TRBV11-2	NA	CASSQDHDFSTDTQYF	TGTGCCAGCAGCCAAGATCACGACTTCAGCACAGATACGCAGTATTTT
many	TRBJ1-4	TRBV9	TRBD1	CASSAGQGPNEKLFF	TGTGCCAGCAGCGCAGGACAGGGCCCTAATGAAAAACTGTTTTTT
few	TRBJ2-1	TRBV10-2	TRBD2	CASTPSGDNEQFF	TGCGCCAGCACCCCTAGCGGGGACAATGAGCAGTTCTTC
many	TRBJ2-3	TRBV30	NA	CAGSGGYTSTDTQYF	TGTGCCGGCAGTGGGGGCTACACTAGCACAGATACGCAGTATTTT
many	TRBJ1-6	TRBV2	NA	CASSETQPNNSPLHF	TGTGCCAGCAGTGAAACACAGCCAAATAATTCACCCCTCCACTTT
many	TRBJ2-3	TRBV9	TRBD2	CASSVGVAGDTDTQYF	TGTGCCAGCAGCGTAGGAGTAGCGGGGGACACAGATACGCAGTATTTT
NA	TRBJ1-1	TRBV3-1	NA	CASSQRTWGTEAFF	TGTGCCAGCAGCCAAAGGACCTGGGGCACTGAAGCTTTCTTT
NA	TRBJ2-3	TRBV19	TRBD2	CASNPQGGSRADTQYF	TGTGCCAGTAACCCCCAAGGCGGGAGCCGCGCGGATACGCAGTATTTT
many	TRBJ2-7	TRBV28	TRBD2	CASSLGLAGDEQYF	TGTGCCAGCAGTTTGGGACTAGCTGGTGACGAGCAGTACTTC
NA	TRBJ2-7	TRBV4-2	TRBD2	CASSQDSGTSGGALNHEQYF	TGTGCCAGCAGCCAAGACTCTGGGACTAGCGGGGGGGCCCTGAACCACGAGCAGTACTTC
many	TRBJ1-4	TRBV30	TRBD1	CAWSVPGQGAEKLFF	TGTGCCTGGAGTGTACCGGGACAGGGGGCTGAAAAACTGTTTTTT
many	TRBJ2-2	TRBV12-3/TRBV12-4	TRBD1	CASSLARQGSAGELFF	TGTGCCAGCAGTTTAGCGCGACAGGGCTCTGCCGGGGAGCTGTTTTTT
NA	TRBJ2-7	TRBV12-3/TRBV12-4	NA	CASSMDHTPHEQYF	TGTGCCAGCAGTATGGACCACACGCCCCACGAGCAGTACTTC
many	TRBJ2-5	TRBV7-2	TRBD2	CASSSRTSGTSGGGETQYF	TGTGCCAGCAGCTCTCGCACTTCCGGGACTAGCGGGGGGGGAGAGACCCAGTACTTC
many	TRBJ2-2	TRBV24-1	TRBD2	CATSTPGEGNTGELFF	TGTGCCACCAGTACCCCGGGGGAGGGGAACACCGGGGAGCTGTTTTTT
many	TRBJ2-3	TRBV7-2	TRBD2	CASSDPLAGWGTDTQYF	TGTGCCAGCAGCGACCCCCTAGCGGGGTGGGGCACAGATACGCAGTATTTT
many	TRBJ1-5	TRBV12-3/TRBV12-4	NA	CASSRANQPQHF	TGTGCCAGCAGCAGAGCGAATCAGCCCCAGCATTTT
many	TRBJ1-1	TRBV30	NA	CAWTGGSGSEAFF	TGTGCCTGGACCGGAGGCAGTGGGTCTGAAGCTTTCTTT
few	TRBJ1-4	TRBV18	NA	CASSSLQGGANEKLFF	TGTGCCAGCTCGTCCTTACAGGGTGGCGCGAATGAAAAACTGTTTTTT
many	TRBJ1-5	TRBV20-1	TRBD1	CSATFTGGNQPQHF	TGCAGTGCTACATTTACAGGGGGCAATCAGCCCCAGCATTTT
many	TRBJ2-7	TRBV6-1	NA	CASGDIFTSYEQYF	TGTGCCAGCGGGGACATCTTTACCTCCTACGAGCAGTACTTC
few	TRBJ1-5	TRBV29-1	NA	CSVQRGGGEPQHF	TGCAGCGTTCAAAGGGGGGGAGGGGAGCCCCAGCATTTT
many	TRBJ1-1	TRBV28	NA	CASSPLRGWNTEAFF	TGTGCCAGCAGTCCACTCCGCGGGTGGAACACTGAAGCTTTCTTT
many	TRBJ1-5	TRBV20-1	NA	CSARDHIATPSGPQHF	TGCAGTGCTAGAGATCATATCGCCACCCCATCTGGACCCCAGCATTTT
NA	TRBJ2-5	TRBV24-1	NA	CATSDFGGLGETQYF	TGTGCCACCAGTGATTTTGGCGGACTCGGGGAGACCCAGTACTTC
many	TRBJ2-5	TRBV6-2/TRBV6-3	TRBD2	CASSHPLAGAGETQYF	TGTGCCAGCAGCCACCCTCTAGCGGGGGCTGGGGAGACCCAGTACTTC
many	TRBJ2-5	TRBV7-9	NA	CASSLRDPETQYF	TGTGCCAGCAGTCTGAGGGATCCAGAGACCCAGTACTTC
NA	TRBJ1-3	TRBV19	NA	CASDDTAGRNTIYF	TGTGCCAGTGATGACACCGCCGGGAGGAACACCATATATTTT
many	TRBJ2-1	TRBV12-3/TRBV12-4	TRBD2	CASSAERGVNEQFF	TGTGCCAGCAGCGCGGAGCGGGGGGTCAATGAGCAGTTCTTC
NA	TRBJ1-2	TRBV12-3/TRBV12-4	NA	CASSRGRQNYGYTF	TGTGCCAGCAGCCGGGGGAGACAGAACTATGGCTACACCTTC
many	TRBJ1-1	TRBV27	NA	CASSPGRYRDTEAFF	TGTGCCAGCAGTCCCGGCAGGTACAGGGACACTGAAGCTTTCTTT